This T cell receptor beta chain derives from a study of blood T cell repertoires in COVID-19. About the study: PBMCs, B-cell-depleted T cells, or T cells provided the cDNA or gDNA that made up the material.

Two consecutive negative NP/OP PCR tests, clearance, or resolved symptoms defined Cohort 3 recovery. Trimming stripped 2 bases from V and 4 bases from J, with 13 bases between. The germline V gene has CDR1 SGHAT and CDR2 FQDESV (reference sequence). The CDR3 sequence is 15 residues long. This table comes from immunoSEQ multiplex PCR, and its TCRdb copy is limited to in-frame clones, with some not included. The repertoire consists of 150,000 to 250,000 clones, with roughly four fifths occurring once and the leading ten covering 10% to 15%. The origin of this receptor is a man in his forties who had recovered from COVID-19. The sample comprised PBMCs or T cells enriched from blood (not recorded which). V is TRBV11-1 and J is TRBJ2-3, with D maybe TRBD2 (6 bases). The CDR3 nucleotides are TGTGCCAGCAGCTTACTCGAGGAGGGAGCAGATACGCAGTATTTT. Its protein product is CASSLLEEGADTQYF.